Below, 13 T cell receptor beta chains from the same sample are listed, as sequenced in a study of T-cell memory formation after mild COVID-19. One entry per CDR3 protein results from TCRdb running MiXCR on the 5' RACE reads. The sample consists of 400,000 to 500,000 distinct CDR3 sequences, around 24% of them appearing once. Sequencing was performed on PBMCs or a T cell subset sorted from them (not recorded which). These receptors originate from an adult woman who had mild COVID-19 (a few samples of this study predate the infection). Cell type and time point are not known.

This clonotype was found a few times. V gene TRBV4-2 combines with J gene TRBJ2-7; 7 positions match TRBD1. The germline V gene has CDR1 LGHNA and CDR2 YNFKEQ. J was trimmed by 5 bases and V by 0 bases; bases with no gene match: 10. CDR3 length equals 16 residues. This chain's CDR3 is CASSQDYRGQRNEQYF. Written as DNA, the CDR3 is TGTGCCAGCAGCCAAGACTACAGGGGACAGAGGAACGAGCAGTACTTC.

The V call is TRBV4-1, the J call TRBJ2-7; a weak D match, TRBD1 (6 bases). This CDR3 comprises 12 residues. The germline V gene has CDR1 MGHRA and CDR2 YSYEKL. Deletions cut 4 bases from V and 6 bases from J, with 10 bases between. CDR3 in DNA: TGCGCCAGCAGCCGGTCACAGGGCGAGCAGTACTTC. Its translation: CASSRSQGEQYF.

The chain is built from TRBV29-1 and TRBJ1-2, with 9 bases that match TRBD1. Looked up from germline, CDR1 is SQVTM and CDR2 is ANQGSEA. The CDR3 totals 14 residues. The trim removed 6 bases at V and 0 bases at J, leaving 5 bases unmatched. The CDR3 region is CSVGTGGPNYGYTF. The CDR3 DNA follows: TGCAGCGTGGGAACAGGGGGCCCTAACTATGGCTACACCTTC.

This chain joins TRBV7-8 and TRBJ1-2; 8 bases align to TRBD1. Germline CDR1 SGHVS, CDR2 FQNEAQ. The CDR3 is 15 amino acids. With V trimmed by 5 bases and J by 8 bases, 13 bases remained unmatched. The CDR3 nucleotides read TGTGCCAGCAGCAACCCGACAGGGGCTGTGAGCGGCTACACCTTC. It is translated as CASSNPTGAVSGYTF.

This clonotype has more than one count but fewer than ten. The V gene is TRBV7-9, the J gene TRBJ1-2; D remains unclear. The germline V gene encodes CDR1 SEHNR and CDR2 FQNEAQ (reference sequence). This CDR3 is built from 16 residues. V gave up 5 bases and J gave up 0 bases, with 16 bases separating them. The CDR3 is CASSPSSGSANYGYTF. Here the CDR3 DNA reads TGTGCCAGCAGCCCCTCCAGTGGGTCAGCTAACTATGGCTACACCTTC.

This clonotype was counted only a few times. V usage is TRBV5-1 and J usage is TRBJ2-1; a weak D match, TRBD2 (6 bases). The CDR3 totals 15 residues. Per germline, CDR1 SGHRS and CDR2 YFSETQ. V was trimmed by 0 bases and J by 10 bases, leaving 17 bases between them. The CDR3 region is CASSLVGGGTTEQFF. CDR3 DNA: TGCGCCAGCAGCTTGGTGGGGGGTGGAACGACCGAGCAGTTCTTC.

The chain joins TRBV5-1 to TRBJ2-1, with D perhaps matching TRBD1 or TRBD2 (5 bases each). V gave up 0 bases and J gave up 10 bases, with 20 bases separating them. The CDR3 consists of 16 residues. In germline, CDR1 is SGHRS, CDR2 YFSETQ. The CDR3 bases are TGCGCCAGCAGCTTGGCGGGCAGCAATCAGGGCGGGGAGCAGTTCTTC. Its translation: CASSLAGSNQGGEQFF.

The chain joins TRBV6-6 to TRBJ2-5, with TRBD1 matching over 10 bases. Per germline, CDR1 MNHNY and CDR2 SVGAGI (reference sequence). With V trimmed by 6 bases and J by 2 bases, 9 bases remained unmatched. CDR3 size: 16 residues. The CDR3 DNA follows: TGTGCCAGCAGCAAACCGAGGACAGGGGGGCAAGAGACCCAGTACTTC. Amino acids: CASSKPRTGGQETQYF.

This clonotype was recorded a few times. Here the CDR3 DNA reads TGTGCCAGCAGCCACCCGACAGGGATGTCCGAGCAGTACTTC. This sequence encodes CASSHPTGMSEQYF. The V call is TRBV14, the J call TRBJ2-7; 7 nucleotides match TRBD1. The CDR3 contains 14 residues. Germline CDR1 is SGHDN and CDR2 is FVKESK. J lost 6 bases, V lost 3 bases, and 8 bases had no gene match.

V and J are TRBV7-9 and TRBJ2-3, with D tentatively TRBD1 or TRBD2 (5 bases each). This CDR3 is 14 amino acids long. Germline CDR1 SEHNR, CDR2 FQNEAQ (reference sequence). V lost 5 bases and J lost 2, with 11 bases in between. CDR3 in amino acids: CASSKMGPTDTQYF. CDR3 coding DNA: TGTGCCAGCAGCAAAATGGGACCCACAGATACGCAGTATTTT.

In its sample, this clonotype was seen a few times. The chain uses TRBV28 and TRBJ2-3, with TRBD2 identical over 8 bases. The germline V gene encodes CDR1 MDHEN and CDR2 SYDVKM. This CDR3 contains 16 residues. Trimming cost V 6 bases and J 2 bases; bases outside gene matches: 10. CDR3 DNA sequence: TGTGCCAGCAGCCGGCTCTCGCGGGAGGCCACAGATACGCAGTATTTT. Protein: CASSRLSREATDTQYF.

The J gene is TRBJ2-7, the V gene TRBV3-1, with 8 bases fitting TRBD1. The ends lost 3 bases at V and 5 bases at J; junction bases unmatched: 9. The CDR3 contains 15 residues. Per the germline V gene, CDR1 is LGHDT and CDR2 is YNNKEL (reference sequence). CDR3 sequence reads: CASSQSPAGGNEQYF. The CDR3 DNA reads as TGTGCCAGCAGCCAGTCTCCGGCAGGGGGCAACGAGCAGTACTTC.

The rearrangement links TRBV7-9 to TRBJ2-1; tentatively, D is TRBD2 (5 bases). V gave up 5 bases and J gave up 7 bases, with 18 bases separating them. This CDR3 has 15 amino acids. CDR1 is SEHNR, CDR2 FQNEAQ, per germline (reference sequence). CDR3 residues: CASSPAGIIGNEQFF. CDR3 bases: TGTGCCAGCAGCCCCGCCGGGATCATAGGGAATGAGCAGTTCTTC.